Listed below are T cell receptor beta chains from one sample, sequenced in a study of T cell responses to AZD1222 COVID-19 vaccine. Produced via immunoSEQ multiplex PCR; TCRdb's table is partial and in-frame only. The table records about 190,000 clones, around 90% of them present only once. The starting material was peripheral blood, obtained on day 0 of AZD1222 vaccination. The receptors originated from an adult in good health. The CDR3 runs from the conserved cysteine through the conserved F or W. Each record gives: D gene, J gene, V gene, CDR3 length, CDR3 protein. D genes are given only for firm matches.

>TRBD1|TRBJ2-7|TRBV7-8|14
CASRPGGTPYEQYF
>TRBD2|TRBJ2-3|TRBV10-3|16
CAITWTSGGSTDTQYF
>.|TRBJ1-1|TRBV2|14
CASNRGRGNTEAFF
>.|TRBJ2-7|TRBV9|15
CASSVGSVSTYEQYF
>.|TRBJ2-7|TRBV7-9|14
CASSLVAQDYEQYF
>.|TRBJ1-1|TRBV7-9|15
CASSLEGTLSTEAFF
>TRBD1|TRBJ2-5|TRBV19|14
CASRAWDSQETQYF
>TRBD1|TRBJ1-1|TRBV11-2|14
CASSWTGDNTEAFF
>.|TRBJ1-2|TRBV19|13
CASTPGRNYGYTF
>.|TRBJ2-7|TRBV12-3/TRBV12-4|12
CASSLLGFEQYF
>.|TRBJ2-3|TRBV14|13
CASSQPSTDTQYF
>.|TRBJ2-2|TRBV29-1|14
CSVATGTVTGELFF
>.|TRBJ1-3|TRBV12-3/TRBV12-4|13
CATRLPIGNTIYF
>.|TRBJ1-1|TRBV14|13
CASSQMTDTEAFF
>.|TRBJ1-5|TRBV10-3|18
CAISEVPPGAYSNQPQHF
>.|TRBJ1-1|TRBV4-1|15
CASSQVQLMNTEAFF
>TRBD2|TRBJ2-1|TRBV5-1|15
CASSLVAGDYNEQFF
>.|TRBJ1-2|TRBV29-1|10
CSVTDYGYTF
>.|TRBJ2-3|TRBV5-4|15
CASSWARDLVDTQYF
>.|TRBJ2-7|TRBV6-5|13
CASSYSAGYEQYF
>.|TRBJ2-7|TRBV15|14
CATSRDLGLGEQYF
>TRBD1|TRBJ2-7|TRBV5-1|17
CASSFNGGQGQGQGQYF
>.|TRBJ2-6|TRBV7-2|15
CASSLLGSGANVLTF
>.|TRBJ1-6|TRBV28|14
CASSYHSSNSPLHF
>TRBD1|TRBJ1-5|TRBV27|13
CASSSQGVGAQHF
>TRBD2|TRBJ2-7|TRBV6-6|15
CASSYSMAGVYEQYF
>.|TRBJ1-2|TRBV6-4|12
CASSDRWGGYTF
>.|TRBJ1-6|TRBV11-2|14
CASSLASHNSPLHF
>.|TRBJ1-1|TRBV7-9|13
CASSLDTGSEAFF
>.|TRBJ1-6|TRBV14|16
CASSPKKDKGDSPLHF
>.|TRBJ2-1|TRBV11-3|20
CASSLEVGGSSDSPYNEQFF
>TRBD1|TRBJ2-7|TRBV3-1/TRBV3-2|17
CASSQTLSRDRGRGQYF
>TRBD1|TRBJ1-1|TRBV6-5|15
CASSSRDRSYTEAFF
>.|TRBJ2-2|TRBV6-4|13
CASSDLGTGELFF
>.|TRBJ1-4|TRBV5-4|17
CASSLGPGGGSNEKLFF
>.|TRBJ1-1|TRBV7-9|13
CASSLRVRTEAFF
>.|TRBJ2-7|TRBV6-1|14
CASSELAGYYEQYF